What follows is one T cell receptor beta chain and its context. The antigen remains unidentified. This sample was included in a study of cytomegalovirus exposure and HLA in healthy donors. Study-wide results and limits: Most subjects had HLA-A and HLA-B alleles reportedly predicted accurately by TCR beta sequences. A later analysis linked 16,951 TCR beta sequences to HLA alleles at 0.05 false discovery rate.

Trimming left V 6 bases short and J 1 base short, with 10 bases between. This CDR3 is 13 amino acids long. Germline V gene lookup returns CDR1 MNHNS and CDR2 SASEGT. The PCR employed 60 Vbeta primers together with 13 Jbeta primers. In the source study's methods: Roughly 10 million shared chains were among around 80 million unique TCR beta chains counted in a later analysis. Sequenced by immunoSEQ multiplex PCR; TCRdb stores in-frame clones only, minus some. The V and J calls and clone size were taken over from that table, and D and trimming were inferred from the DNA. The sample carries around 110,000 clones, around 10% recorded once.

This rearrangement joins TRBV6-1 to TRBJ2-7, with D possibly matching TRBD1 (5 bases). The sequence was obtained from a young man in good health and CMV-seronegative. The sample consisted of PBMCs. CDR3 in DNA: TGTGCCAGCAGGGTTGACAGTTCCTACGAGCAGTACTTC. Amino acid sequence: CASRVDSSYEQYF.